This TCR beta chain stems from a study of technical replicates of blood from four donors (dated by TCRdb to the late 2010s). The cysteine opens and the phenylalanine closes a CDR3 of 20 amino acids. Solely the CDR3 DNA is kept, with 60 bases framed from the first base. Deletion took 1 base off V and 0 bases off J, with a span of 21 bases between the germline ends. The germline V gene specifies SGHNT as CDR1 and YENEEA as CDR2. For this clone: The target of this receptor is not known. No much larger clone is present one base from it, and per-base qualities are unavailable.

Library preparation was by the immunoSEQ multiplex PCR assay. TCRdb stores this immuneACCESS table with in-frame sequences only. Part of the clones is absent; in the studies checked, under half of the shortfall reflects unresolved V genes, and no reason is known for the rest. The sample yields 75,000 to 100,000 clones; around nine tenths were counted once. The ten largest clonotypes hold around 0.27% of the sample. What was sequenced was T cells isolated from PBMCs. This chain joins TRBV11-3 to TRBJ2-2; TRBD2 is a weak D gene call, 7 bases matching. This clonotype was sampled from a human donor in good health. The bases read TGTGCCAGCAGCTTAGGGTCCTGGCGGGGGCCTCCCCCGAACACCGGGGAGCTGTTTTTT. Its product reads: CASSLGSWRGPPPNTGELFF.